This TCR beta chain was identified during a study of cytomegalovirus exposure and HLA in healthy donors. Study observations and caveats: With later analysis, a missense DCLRE1C variant became linked to TCR beta V- and J-gene trimming. Among CMV-associated TCR beta chains, most appeared HLA-restricted in a later analysis.

The PCR made use of 60 Vbeta and 13 Jbeta primers. The method was immunoSEQ multiplex PCR; TCRdb's version includes in-frame clones alone and lacks a portion of them. The sample yields 110,000 to 150,000 clones, around three quarters seen once. Regarding this clone: Antigen unknown.

After removal of 2 bases from V and 6 bases from J, the junction contained 4 bases not matched to a gene. Germline V gene lookup returns CDR1 SGHRS and CDR2 YFSETQ. The CDR3 runs 14 residues. The TCR was taken from a woman aged 55-75 years in good health and CMV-seropositive. This chain connects TRBV5-1 to TRBJ2-1; 8 bases map to TRBD2. Material for sequencing was PBMCs. CDR3 nucleotide sequence: TGCGCCAGCAGCTTAAGCGGGAGAGGCAATGAGCAGTTCTTC. Protein product: CASSLSGRGNEQFF.